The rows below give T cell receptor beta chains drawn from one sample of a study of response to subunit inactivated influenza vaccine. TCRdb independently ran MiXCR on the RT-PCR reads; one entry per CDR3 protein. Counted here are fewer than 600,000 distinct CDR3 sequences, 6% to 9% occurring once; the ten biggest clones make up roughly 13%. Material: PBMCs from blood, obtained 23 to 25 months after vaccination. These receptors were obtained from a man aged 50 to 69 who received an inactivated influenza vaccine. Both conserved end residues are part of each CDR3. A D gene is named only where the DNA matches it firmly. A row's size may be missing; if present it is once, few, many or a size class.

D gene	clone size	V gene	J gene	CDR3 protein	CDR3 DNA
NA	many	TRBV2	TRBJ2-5	CASSVSAETQYF	TGTGCCAGCAGTGTATCAGCAGAGACCCAGTACTTC
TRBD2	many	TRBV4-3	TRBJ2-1	CASSPKRLAGGHEQFF	TGCGCCAGCAGCCCCAAGAGACTAGCGGGAGGCCATGAGCAGTTCTTC
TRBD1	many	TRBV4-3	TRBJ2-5	CASSPSTGGETQYF	TGCGCCAGCAGCCCCTCGACAGGGGGTGAGACCCAGTACTTC
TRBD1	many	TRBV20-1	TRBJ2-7	CSASRDRVGEQYF	TGCAGTGCTAGTCGGGACAGGGTGGGAGAGCAGTACTTC
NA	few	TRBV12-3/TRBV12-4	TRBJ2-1	CASSLGVPEQFF	TGTGCCAGCAGTTTAGGGGTTCCTGAGCAGTTCTTC
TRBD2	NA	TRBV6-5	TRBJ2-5	CASSYTGLAGAETQYF	TGTGCCAGCAGTTACACAGGACTAGCGGGGGCAGAGACCCAGTACTTC
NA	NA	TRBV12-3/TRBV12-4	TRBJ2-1	CASRPDANNEQFF	TGTGCCAGCAGACCTGACGCAAACAATGAGCAGTTCTTC
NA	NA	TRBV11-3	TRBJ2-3	CASTRRATDTQYF	TGTGCCAGCACGCGGAGGGCCACAGATACGCAGTATTTT
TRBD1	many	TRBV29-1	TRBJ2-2	CSALGQGPGELFF	TGCAGCGCTCTGGGACAGGGGCCCGGGGAGCTGTTTTTT
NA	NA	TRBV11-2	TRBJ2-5	CASSRQGTQYF	TGTGCCAGCAGCCGCCAAGGAACCCAGTACTTC
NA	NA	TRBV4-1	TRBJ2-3	CASSQDPRIDTQYF	TGCGCCAGCAGCCAAGATCCCCGGATAGATACGCAGTATTTT
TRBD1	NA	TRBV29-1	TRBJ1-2	CSVGISGQGYGYTF	TGCAGCGTTGGAATTTCGGGACAGGGCTATGGCTACACCTTC
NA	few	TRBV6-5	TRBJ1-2	CASSYSPDHYGYTF	TGTGCCAGCAGTTACTCCCCAGACCACTATGGCTACACCTTC
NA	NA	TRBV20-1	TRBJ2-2	CSARWGSGGELFF	TGCAGTGCTAGATGGGGGTCTGGCGGGGAGCTGTTTTTT
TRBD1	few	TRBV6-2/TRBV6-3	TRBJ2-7	CASGRTGVTYEQYF	TGTGCCAGCGGGAGGACAGGGGTTACCTACGAGCAGTACTTC
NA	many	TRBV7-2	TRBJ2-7	CASSLLKWPYEQYF	TGTGCCAGCAGCTTATTAAAATGGCCCTACGAGCAGTACTTC
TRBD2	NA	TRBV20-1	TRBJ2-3	CSARPGLAGGFYADTQYF	TGCAGTGCTAGACCTGGACTAGCGGGAGGATTTTATGCGGATACGCAGTATTTT
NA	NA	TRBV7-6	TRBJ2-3	CASSYGGSPTDTQYF	TGTGCCAGCAGCTATGGGGGGTCCCCCACAGATACGCAGTATTTT
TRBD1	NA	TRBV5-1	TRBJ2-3	CASSFSGTGPDTQYF	TGCGCCAGCAGCTTCTCCGGGACAGGGCCAGATACGCAGTATTTT
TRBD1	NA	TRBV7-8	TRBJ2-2	CASSSRTGPPTGELFF	TGTGCCAGCAGCAGCAGGACAGGGCCCCCAACCGGGGAGCTGTTTTTT
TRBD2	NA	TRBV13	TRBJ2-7	CASSSGLVSSYEQYF	TGTGCCAGCAGCTCCGGACTAGTCAGCTCCTACGAGCAGTACTTC
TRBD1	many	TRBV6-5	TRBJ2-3	CASSYSTGVGDTQYF	TGTGCCAGCAGTTACTCGACAGGGGTTGGTGATACGCAGTATTTT